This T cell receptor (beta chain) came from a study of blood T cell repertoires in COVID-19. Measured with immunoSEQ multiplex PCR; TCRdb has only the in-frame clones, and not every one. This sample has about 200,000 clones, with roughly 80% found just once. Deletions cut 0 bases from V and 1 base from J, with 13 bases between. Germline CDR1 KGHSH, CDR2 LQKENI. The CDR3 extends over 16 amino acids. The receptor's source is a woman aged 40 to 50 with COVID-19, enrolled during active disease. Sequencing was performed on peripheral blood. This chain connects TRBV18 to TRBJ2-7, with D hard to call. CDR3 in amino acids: CASSPPNERVSYEQYF. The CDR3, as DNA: TGTGCCAGCTCACCACCGAATGAACGGGTTTCCTACGAGCAGTACTTC. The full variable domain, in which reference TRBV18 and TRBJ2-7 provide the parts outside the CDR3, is NAGVMQNPRHLVRRRGQEARLRCSPMKGHSHVYWYRQLPEEGLKFMVYLQKENIIDESGMPKERFSAEFPKEGPSILRIQQVVRGDSAAYFCASSPPNERVSYEQYFGPGTRLTVT.